Included here is one TCR beta chain sequence, with context. Its specific antigen is unknown. Per-base quality was not reported, and no clone a single base away is much larger than it. The data belong to a study of T cell responses to AZD1222 COVID-19 vaccine (dated by TCRdb to about 2021). With regard to the full study: Because spike-specific TCR depth and breadth did not differ between the two schedules, AZD1222 recipients who got a second dose at roughly 4 weeks were pooled with those who got a second dose at roughly 12 weeks. TCR sequencing covered about 230 trial participants: 200 to 210 given two doses of AZD1222 and around 25 given two doses of MenACWY control vaccine. Trial participants were enrolled by age into subgroups of 18-55, 56-69 and 70-plus years, and about 150, 27 and 61 TCR-sequenced participants, respectively, were included in these subgroups. Overall study results and their limits: In the small 56-69-year group, the increase in depth fell short of significance, most likely because of low power. Participants were mostly white British and included more females than males, and it was suggested by the authors that clonal diversity may have been underestimated. A significant rise in spike-specific TCR breadth and depth was observed after two AZD1222 doses relative to day 0 and relative to MenACWY recipients. Reportedly, close to half of the unique spike-specific TCRs recognized epitopes lying outside the regions that are mutated in the B.1.351 and B.1.1.7 variants. Conclusions about previously exposed vaccinees are limited, since just five or six AZD1222 recipients were seropositive for SARS-CoV-2 at baseline. Because no day 14 peak-response samples were available, repertoires were characterized only after the peak T cell response. The vaccine-associated CD4 TCRs covered the entire spike protein, and the dominant responses fell in regions 160-218 and 743-854.

The meaning of the sample's time point label: baseline before first vaccination. The vaccinee samples were drawn from two UK trials, COV001 and COV002, one of which was a single-blind randomized controlled phase 2/3 trial testing AZD1222 (ChAdOx1 nCoV-19) in healthy adults. Trial participant PBMC samples were collected at day 0 and day 28 after the second dose for TCRbeta chain sequencing. The CDR3 regions of human TCRbeta chains were analyzed by immunosequencing. Per the source publication's procedure: TCRs in the repertoires were compared against a reference library of SARS-CoV-2-specific TCRs that had been generated with the MIRA antigen-specificity platform. Breadth was defined as the fraction of unique TCRs that were SARS-CoV-2-associated. Depth was defined as the fraction of total T cells that were SARS-CoV-2-associated. Each spike-specific TCR was assigned to its reactive spike region and to a CD4 or CD8 class using the MIRA data. Log10-transformed breadth and depth values were compared by one-way ANOVA with Sidak's multiple comparisons tests. Entries here come from immuneACCESS through TCRdb and include only in-frame sequences with V and J called. Some clones fail to appear in such tables; in the studies checked, an unresolved V gene covers under half of the shortfall, and the cause of the remainder is unknown. V, J and clone size are taken as reported in that table, and D and trimming were inferred from the DNA itself. Counted in this sample were some 100,000 clones; roughly nine tenths of them appeared once. Together, the top ten hold over 15% of the sample.

V is clipped by 4 bases and J by 0 bases, and the sequence between their germline boundaries is 13 bases long. Counted from cysteine to phenylalanine, this CDR3 has 16 amino acids. The entry retains the CDR3 DNA only, 48 bases that are in frame from base 1. From a lookup of the germline V gene, CDR1 and CDR2 are MGHDK and SYGVNS. The rearrangement joined TRBV25-1 to TRBJ2-1, with no confident D gene call. The sequencing used peripheral blood, collected on day 0 of AZD1222 vaccination. The source of this sequence is an adult in good health. In nucleotide form, the sequence is TGTGCCAGCAGTGCCCGGACGCAAATCTCCTACAATGAGCAGTTCTTC. This encodes CASSARTQISYNEQFF.